This T cell receptor beta chain was observed in a study of PD-1 blockade in classical Hodgkin lymphoma. Study-wide background: Every 2 weeks, patients had 3 mg/kg nivolumab intravenously.

Study-wide points: At C4D1, TCR diversity had climbed significantly for CD4+ cells, though not for CD8+ cells. For complete responders, baseline diversity was comparable to that of newly diagnosed patients. Relative to healthy donors, newly diagnosed patients reportedly had lower baseline TCR diversity, which was reported as lower still in relapsed/refractory patients.

A note on this clone: The antigen is unknown.

After autologous stem cell transplantation all patients relapsed, and prior brentuximab vedotin exposure differed between cohorts. Method: immunoSEQ multiplex PCR; TCRdb's copy keeps in-frame clones and lacks some. Here the sample spans some 14,000 clones, 85% to 90% being singletons. This sequence originates from a human donor with classical Hodgkin lymphoma. The starting material was peripheral blood mononuclear cells (PBMCs), obtained at baseline.

The CDR3 nucleotides read TGTGCCAGTAGTATATTGTTGGGGGATTCACCCCTCCACTTT. Translated, it gives CASSILLGDSPLHF. The chain has TRBV19 and TRBJ1-6; D is perhaps TRBD1 (5 bases). Germline loops: CDR1 LNHDA, CDR2 SQIVND (reference sequence). V lost 2 bases, J lost 8 bases, and 10 bases lay in between. The CDR3 loop spans 14 amino acids.